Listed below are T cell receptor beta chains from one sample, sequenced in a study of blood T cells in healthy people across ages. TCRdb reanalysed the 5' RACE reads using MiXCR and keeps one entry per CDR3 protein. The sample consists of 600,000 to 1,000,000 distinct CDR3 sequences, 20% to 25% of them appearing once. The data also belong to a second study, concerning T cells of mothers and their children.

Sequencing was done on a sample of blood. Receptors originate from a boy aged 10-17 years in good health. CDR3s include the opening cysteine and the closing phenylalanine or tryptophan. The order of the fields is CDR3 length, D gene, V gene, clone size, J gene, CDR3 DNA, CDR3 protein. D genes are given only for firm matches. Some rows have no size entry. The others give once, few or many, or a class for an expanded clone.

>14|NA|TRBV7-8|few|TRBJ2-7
TGTGCCAGCAGCTTAGAACGGGCGGTCTACGAGCAGTACTTC
CASSLERAVYEQYF
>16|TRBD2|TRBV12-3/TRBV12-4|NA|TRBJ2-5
TGTGCCAGCAGTTTGTGGCTAGCGGGAGGAGTAGAGACCCAGTACTTC
CASSLWLAGGVETQYF
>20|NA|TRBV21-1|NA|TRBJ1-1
TGTGCCAGCAGCTCCCCGTTATTATTCCGAACGTGGGGTGCTGCGTATGAAGCTTTCTTT
CASSSPLLFRTWGAAYEAFF
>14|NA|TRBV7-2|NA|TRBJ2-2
TGTGCCAGCAGCCCTACCCCAAACACCGGGGAGCTGTTTTTT
CASSPTPNTGELFF
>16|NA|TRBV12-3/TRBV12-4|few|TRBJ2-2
TGTGCCAGCAGTTTCTCTACCTTGATGGACACCGGGGAGCTGTTTTTT
CASSFSTLMDTGELFF
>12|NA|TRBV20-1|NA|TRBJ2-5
TGCAGTGCTAGGGTCCCCGGTGGGACCCAGTACTTC
CSARVPGGTQYF
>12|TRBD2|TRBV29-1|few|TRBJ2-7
TGCAGCGCGCGGGAGTCCCCCTACGAGCAGTACTTC
CSARESPYEQYF
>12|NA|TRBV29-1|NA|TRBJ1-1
TGCAGCGCACAGGGTTATAGCTCTGAAGCTTTCTTT
CSAQGYSSEAFF
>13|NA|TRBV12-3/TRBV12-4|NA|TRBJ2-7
TGTGCCAGCAGTTTAATGACAGTGTACGAGCAGTACTTC
CASSLMTVYEQYF
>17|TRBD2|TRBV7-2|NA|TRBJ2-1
TGTGCCAGCAGCACGTGGACTAGCGGTACCCAGGGGAATGAGCAGTTCTTC
CASSTWTSGTQGNEQFF
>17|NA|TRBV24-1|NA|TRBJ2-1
TGTGCCACCAGTGGGGAAATCGGGGATAGCTTCTACAATGAGCAGTTCTTC
CATSGEIGDSFYNEQFF
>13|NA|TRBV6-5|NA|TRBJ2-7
TGTGCCAGCAGTTACGATGATGGCTACGAGCAGTACTTC
CASSYDDGYEQYF
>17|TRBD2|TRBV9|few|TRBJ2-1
TGTGCCAGCAGCGCGTCACCCCTAATGACTAGCGCAAATGAGCAGTTCTTC
CASSASPLMTSANEQFF
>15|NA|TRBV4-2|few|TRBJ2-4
TGTGCCAGCAGCCAAGAGGCGGCGGGTGCGGACATTCAGTACTTC
CASSQEAAGADIQYF
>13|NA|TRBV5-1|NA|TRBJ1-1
TGCGCCAGCAGCTTGGACAGTCTCTCTGAAGCTTTCTTT
CASSLDSLSEAFF
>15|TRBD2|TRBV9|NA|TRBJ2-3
TGTGCCAGCAGCGTATTCAGCGGGGGGGCAGATACGCAGTATTTT
CASSVFSGGADTQYF
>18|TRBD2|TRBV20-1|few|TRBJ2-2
TGCAGTGTCCGGGGCTCCCCACTAGCGGGAGGATACACCGGGGAGCTGTTTTTT
CSVRGSPLAGGYTGELFF
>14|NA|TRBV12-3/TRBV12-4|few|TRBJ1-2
TGTGCCAGCAGTCCCCTTGGGGTTAACTGTGGCTACACCTTC
CASSPLGVNCGYTF
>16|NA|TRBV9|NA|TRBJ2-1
TGTGCCAGCAGCGTAGTGGGGGAGATCTCCTACAATGAGCAGTTCTTC
CASSVVGEISYNEQFF
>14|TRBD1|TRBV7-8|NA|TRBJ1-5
TGTGCCAGCAGCTCCAGGACAGGGATGGAGCCCCAGCATTTT
CASSSRTGMEPQHF
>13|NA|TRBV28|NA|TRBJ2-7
TGTGCCAGCAGTATCGCGGTTCCCTACGAGCAGTACTTC
CASSIAVPYEQYF
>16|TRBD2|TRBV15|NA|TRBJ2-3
TGTGCCACCAGCAGAGACCTAGCGGGAGCGATAGATACGCAGTATTTT
CATSRDLAGAIDTQYF
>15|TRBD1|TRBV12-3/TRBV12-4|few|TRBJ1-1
TGTGCCAGCAGTTTAACCAGGGGGGTGGGCACTGAAGCTTTCTTT
CASSLTRGVGTEAFF
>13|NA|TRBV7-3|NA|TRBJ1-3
TGTGCCAGCAGCTTAAATGGCGAGGGCACCATATATTTT
CASSLNGEGTIYF
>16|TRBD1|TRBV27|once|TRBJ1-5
TGTGCCAGCAGTTTAACAGGGGGCTATAACAATCAGCCCCAGCATTTT
CASSLTGGYNNQPQHF
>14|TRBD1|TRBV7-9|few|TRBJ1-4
TGTGCCAGCAGCTTAGAGGGGGCCAGTGAAAAACTGTTTTTT
CASSLEGASEKLFF
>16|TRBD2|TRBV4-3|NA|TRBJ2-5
TGCGCCAGCAGCCAAGCACTAGCGGGAGTGCAAGAGACCCAGTACTTC
CASSQALAGVQETQYF
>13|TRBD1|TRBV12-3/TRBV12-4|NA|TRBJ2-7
TGTGCCAGCAATATAGACAGGGTGGGCGAGCAGTACTTC
CASNIDRVGEQYF
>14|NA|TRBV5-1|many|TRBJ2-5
TGCGCCAGCAGCCCGACCCCACACCAAGAGACCCAGTACTTC
CASSPTPHQETQYF
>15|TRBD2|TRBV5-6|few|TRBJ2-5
TGTGCCAGCAGCTTGAACAGCGGGAGGGGGGAGACCCAGTACTTC
CASSLNSGRGETQYF
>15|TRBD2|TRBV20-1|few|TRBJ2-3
TGCAGTGCACCTCGACTAGCGGGAGCTTCGGATACGCAGTATTTT
CSAPRLAGASDTQYF